The 19 T cell receptor beta chains below all came from one sample that was sequenced in a study of T-cell reconstitution after alpha-beta-depleted transplantation in children. Unique molecular identifiers tagged the TCRbeta library. TCRdb re-called the PCR reads with MiXCR, one entry per CDR3 protein. The sample has 440,000 or so distinct CDR3 sequences, approximately 10% seen once. The sample consisted of PBMCs from the stem cell graft donor, taken from the stem cell graft. Receptors were obtained from a human donor who donated a stem cell graft to a child with acute myeloid leukemia.

Ten or more counts support this clonotype. This chain connects TRBV5-1 to TRBJ2-5, with 7 bases that match TRBD1. V dropped 4 bases and J dropped 2; count of bases not matched to a gene: 8. The CDR3 is made up of 15 amino acids. Germline V gene data show CDR1 as SGHRS and CDR2 as YFSETQ. The CDR3 loop reads CASSEQGMGQETQYF. The CDR3 DNA follows: TGCGCCAGCAGCGAACAGGGGATGGGGCAAGAGACCCAGTACTTC.

The chain links TRBV5-1 to TRBJ2-1; D is perhaps TRBD1 or TRBD2 (6 bases each). Looked up from germline, CDR1 is SGHRS and CDR2 is YFSETQ. Trimming removed 7 bases from V and 10 bases from J, with 21 bases in between. The CDR3 loop spans 14 amino acids. This chain's CDR3 is CASGLNVGGGEQFF. The CDR3 DNA is TGCGCCAGCGGCCTTAACGTTGGAGGGGGGGAGCAGTTCTTC.

This clonotype was counted a few times. V and J are TRBV29-1 and TRBJ2-3, with D perhaps matching TRBD2 (7 bases). Trimming took 4 bases from V and 2 from J, leaving 16 bases between them. The CDR3 is 15 residues long. Germline assignment: CDR1 SQVTM and CDR2 ANQGSEA. This chain's CDR3 is CSVGGGGVPTDTQYF. CDR3 DNA sequence: TGCAGCGTTGGCGGCGGGGGCGTCCCCACAGATACGCAGTATTTT.

This clonotype was seen only a few times. The rearrangement uses TRBV27 and TRBJ2-5; the match to TRBD2 covers 10 bases. The CDR3 is 16 amino acids. The V gene's germline CDR1 is MNHEY and CDR2 SMNVEV (reference sequence). With 6 bases clipped from V and 1 base from J, the junction kept 8 bases outside the gene matches. The CDR3 loop reads CASSRAGGIPQETQYF. CDR3 DNA: TGTGCCAGCAGCCGAGCGGGGGGGATACCCCAAGAGACCCAGTACTTC.

This clonotype occurred a few times. The chain couples TRBV10-3 to TRBJ1-2, with 7 bases matching TRBD1. The CDR3 consists of 14 residues. Germline V gene sequence: CDR1 ENHRY, CDR2 SYGVKD. V shed 7 bases and J 4 bases; nucleotides not matched to a gene: 9. Here the CDR3 reads CAINRDSSSYGYTF. CDR3 in DNA: TGTGCCATCAACCGGGACAGCTCAAGCTATGGCTACACCTTC.

The rearrangement joins TRBV6-1 to TRBJ2-5; 14 nucleotides agree with TRBD2. The CDR3 is 18 amino acids. The germline gives CDR1 MNHNS, CDR2 SASEGT. Losses at the gene ends were 6 bases for V and 3 bases for J; bases not matched to a gene: 12. CDR3 amino acids: CASSRPGLAGVTEETQYF. The CDR3 region has the DNA TGTGCCAGCAGCCGACCGGGACTAGCGGGGGTGACGGAAGAGACCCAGTACTTC.

This clonotype was counted between two and nine times. The genes are TRBV12-3 or TRBV12-4 and TRBJ1-1; maybe TRBD1 (6 bases). V shed 6 bases and J shed 6 bases, with 11 bases lying between them. There are 12 residues in the CDR3. This CDR3 reads CASSGGGPEAFF. CDR3 DNA: TGTGCCAGCAGCGGAGGGGGTCCTGAAGCTTTCTTT.

The J gene is TRBJ2-1, the V gene TRBV5-5, with 12 bases that match TRBD2. Trimming took 2 bases from V and 5 from J; bases not matched to a gene: 11. CDR3 length: 18 residues. CDR1 SGHKS and CDR2 YYEKEE come from the germline V gene (reference sequence). CDR3 sequence: CASSFSLAGGGLDNEQFF. Here the CDR3 DNA reads TGTGCCAGCAGCTTTTCCCTAGCGGGGGGGGGTCTCGACAATGAGCAGTTCTTC.

This clonotype was detected ten times or more. The V gene is TRBV20-1, the J gene TRBJ1-4; TRBD1 matches at 9 bases. CDR3 length: 15 amino acids. CDR1 and CDR2 from the germline V gene are DFQATT and SNEGSKA (reference sequence). The V gene end was trimmed by 3 bases and the J gene end by 5 bases; junction bases not matched to a gene: 7. The CDR3 nucleotides read TGCAGTGCTAGTTCGGCCGGGACAGGGAATGAAAAACTGTTTTTT. Protein sequence: CSASSAGTGNEKLFF.

The chain recombines TRBV18 with TRBJ2-7; D remains ambiguous. The CDR3 loop spans 13 amino acids. The germline V and J ends were trimmed by 2 bases and 5 bases, with 10 bases remaining between them. Germline loops: CDR1 KGHSH, CDR2 LQKENI. CDR3 bases: TGTGCCAGCTCACCAAGGATAGAGGACGAGCAGTACTTC. Translated, it gives CASSPRIEDEQYF.

This clonotype was seen many times. The rearrangement uses TRBV12-3 or TRBV12-4 and TRBJ2-1; 7 positions agree with TRBD2. CDR3 length: 14 amino acids. The J segment lost 10 bases and the V segment lost 3 bases, leaving 9 bases of the junction unmatched. In DNA, the CDR3 is TGTGCCAGCAGTTTGGGCATAGCGGGCGGAGAGCAGTTCTTC. Protein sequence: CASSLGIAGGEQFF.

The sample holds many counts of this clonotype. The chain uses TRBV20-1 and TRBJ1-6; D gene uncertain. Trimming shortened V by 2 bases and J by 8 bases, and 13 bases separated the two germline ends. Germline values: CDR1 DFQATT, CDR2 SNEGSKA (reference sequence). The CDR3 totals 14 residues. The DNA for the CDR3 is TGCAGTGCTAGATGGGGTTCAGGTGATTCACCCCTCCACTTT. It translates to CSARWGSGDSPLHF.

The sample holds one count of this clonotype. The chain is built from TRBV6-1 and TRBJ2-3, with TRBD2 matching over 13 bases. After removal of 3 bases from V and 4 bases from J, the junction contained 7 bases not matched to a gene. Germline CDR1 MNHNS, CDR2 SASEGT. This CDR3 has 17 amino acids. The CDR3 DNA reads TGTGCCAGCAGTGAGGTCGGACTAGCGGGAGCCCCAGATACGCAGTATTTT. The encoded protein is CASSEVGLAGAPDTQYF.

The gene calls are TRBV7-9 and TRBJ2-2; tentative D call: TRBD2 (5 bases). Germline V gene sequence: CDR1 SEHNR, CDR2 FQNEAQ (reference sequence). This CDR3 has 15 residues. With 5 bases removed from V and 0 bases from J, the gap between germline ends came to 10 bases. The CDR3 here is CASSHSGSNTGELFF. The CDR3 nucleotides read TGTGCCAGCAGCCACTCGGGGTCGAACACCGGGGAGCTGTTTTTT.

This clonotype was observed a handful of times. The gene calls are TRBV7-2 and TRBJ1-3; 7 bases match TRBD1. V was clipped by 3 bases and J by 0 bases; unmatched bases: 2. Germline V gene data show CDR1 as SGHTA and CDR2 as FQGNSA. This CDR3 has 15 amino acids. The CDR3, as DNA: TGTGCCAGCAGCTTCGGGACAGACTCTGGAAACACCATATATTTT. Translation: CASSFGTDSGNTIYF.

The genes are TRBV10-3 and TRBJ1-5, with D uncertain. CDR1 is ENHRY, CDR2 SYGVKD, per germline. Trimming stripped 3 bases from V and 0 bases from J, with 9 bases between. The CDR3 contains 15 residues. The CDR3 is CAISDGRYSNQPQHF. The DNA for the CDR3 is TGTGCCATCAGTGACGGGAGATATAGCAATCAGCCCCAGCATTTT.

This sequence joins TRBV5-1 and TRBJ2-3; TRBD2 aligns across 10 bases. Trimming removed 4 bases from V and 2 bases from J; junction bases left unmatched: 7. The CDR3 is 16 amino acids. Per germline, CDR1 SGHRS and CDR2 YFSETQ. The CDR3 region has the DNA TGCGCCAGCAGCCGTGAACTAGCGGGGCACACAGATACGCAGTATTTT. It is translated as CASSRELAGHTDTQYF. The entire variable domain, with the rest obtained from reference TRBV5-1 and TRBJ2-3, is as follows: KAGVTQTPRYLIKTRGQQVTLSCSPISGHRSVSWYQQTPGQGLQFLFEYFSETQRNKGNFPGRFSGRQFSNSRSEMNVSTLELGDSALYLCASSRELAGHTDTQYFGPGTRLTVL.

This clonotype was counted between two and nine times. The chain carries TRBV12-5 and TRBJ2-7, with D possibly matching TRBD2 (7 bases). CDR1 is LGHNT and CDR2 is FRNRAP in the germline V gene. The CDR3 covers 21 residues. The V end was cut by 2 bases, the J end by 5 bases, with 34 bases between. Written as DNA, the CDR3 is TGTGCTAGTGGTTTGAAAGGTTTGAGGGCGCAATTACGGGGGCGGGAGAACGAGCAGTACTTC. Translation: CASGLKGLRAQLRGRENEQYF.

The CDR3 nucleotides read TGTGCCAGCAGGCCTGGGACTTATGCTCAGCCCCAGCATTTT. As protein: CASRPGTYAQPQHF. This chain links TRBV12-3 or TRBV12-4 with TRBJ1-5; D perhaps matches TRBD1 (5 bases). The length of the CDR3 is 14 residues. Deletions cut 6 bases from V and 6 bases from J, with 15 bases between.